This record concerns one TCR beta chain sequence. The sample is drawn from a study of T cell responses to AZD1222 COVID-19 vaccine. This CDR3 comprises 13 residues. The ends were cut back, 2 bases at V and 7 bases at J, with 11 bases in the middle. CDR1 is SGHTA, CDR2 FQGNSA, per germline. The assay was immunoSEQ multiplex PCR, and TCRdb's table has in-frame clones only and misses some. This sample has about 61,000 clones, with around 85% found just once. The source of this sequence is an adult who received the AZD1222 COVID-19 vaccine. The sample was peripheral blood, taken 28 days after the second AZD1222 dose. V and J are TRBV7-2 and TRBJ2-5; perhaps TRBD2 as D (5 bases). The CDR3 DNA is TGTGCCAGCAGCTTATCGGTTGAGGGGACCCAGTACTTC. Translating it yields CASSLSVEGTQYF.